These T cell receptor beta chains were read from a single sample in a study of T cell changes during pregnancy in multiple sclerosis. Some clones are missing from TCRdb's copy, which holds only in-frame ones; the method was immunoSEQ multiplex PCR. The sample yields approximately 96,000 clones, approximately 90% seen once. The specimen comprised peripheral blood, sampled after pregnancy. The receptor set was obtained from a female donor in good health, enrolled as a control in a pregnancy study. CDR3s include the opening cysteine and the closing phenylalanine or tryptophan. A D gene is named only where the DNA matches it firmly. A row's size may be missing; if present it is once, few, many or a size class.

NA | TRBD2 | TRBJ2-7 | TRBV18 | CASSRASGPYEQYF | TGTGCCAGCTCACGGGCTAGCGGGCCGTACGAGCAGTACTTC
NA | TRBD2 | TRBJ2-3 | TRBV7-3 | CASSPLAGYTDTQYF | TGTGCCAGCAGCCCGCTAGCGGGGTACACAGATACGCAGTATTTT
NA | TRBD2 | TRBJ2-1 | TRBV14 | CASSPQGLAANEQFF | TGTGCCAGCAGCCCCCAGGGACTAGCGGCCAATGAGCAGTTCTTC
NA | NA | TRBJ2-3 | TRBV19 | CASSIVGADTQYF | TGTGCCAGTAGTATAGTGGGAGCAGATACGCAGTATTTT
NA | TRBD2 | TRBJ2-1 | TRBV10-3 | CAISDRGGTSGRANYNEQFF | TGTGCCATCAGTGATCGAGGGGGGACTAGCGGGAGGGCTAACTACAATGAGCAGTTCTTC
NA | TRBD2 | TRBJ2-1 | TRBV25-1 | CASSEAGLAGEGNEQFF | TGTGCCAGCAGTGAAGCGGGGCTAGCGGGGGAGGGAAATGAGCAGTTCTTC
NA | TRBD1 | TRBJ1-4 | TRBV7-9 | CASSTLSGTGDEKLFF | TGTGCCAGCAGCACTCTGTCCGGGACAGGGGATGAAAAACTGTTTTTT
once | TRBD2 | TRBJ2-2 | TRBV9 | CASSDGGGGGGELFF | TGTGCCAGCAGCGACGGCGGGGGGGGAGGCGGGGAGCTGTTTTTT
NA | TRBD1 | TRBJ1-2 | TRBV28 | CASSRGAQGVGYTF | TGTGCCAGCAGTAGGGGGGCGCAGGGGGTAGGCTACACCTTC
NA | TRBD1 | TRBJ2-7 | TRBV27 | CASRPGTDIGEQYF | TGTGCCAGCCGCCCCGGGACAGATATTGGCGAGCAGTACTTC
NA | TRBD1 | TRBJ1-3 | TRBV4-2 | CASSHQEDRAGNTIYF | TGTGCCAGCAGCCACCAAGAAGACAGGGCTGGAAACACCATATATTTT
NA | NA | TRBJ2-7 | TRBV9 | CASSAGSKGEQYF | TGTGCCAGCAGCGCCGGATCTAAGGGGGAGCAGTACTTC
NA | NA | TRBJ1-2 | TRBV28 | CASSLRGQGYGYTF | TGTGCCAGCAGTTTGCGGGGGCAAGGCTATGGCTACACCTTC
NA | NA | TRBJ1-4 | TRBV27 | CASSPRGREKLFF | TGTGCCAGCAGTCCACGAGGGAGGGAAAAACTGTTTTTT
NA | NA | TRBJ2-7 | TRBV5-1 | CASSQTTTYRDEQYF | TGCGCCAGCAGTCAAACGACTACATATCGGGACGAGCAGTACTTC
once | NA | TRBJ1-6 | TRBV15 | CATSRDIQDNSPLHF | TGTGCCACCAGCAGAGATATACAGGATAATTCACCCCTCCACTTT
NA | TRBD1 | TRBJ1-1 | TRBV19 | CASSAYRGGNTEAFF | TGTGCCAGTAGTGCCTACAGGGGAGGGAACACTGAAGCTTTCTTT
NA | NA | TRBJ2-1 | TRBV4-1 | CASSQLSVSTYNEQFF | TGCGCCAGCAGCCAATTGTCAGTTTCCACCTACAATGAGCAGTTCTTC
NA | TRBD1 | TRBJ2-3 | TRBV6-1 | CASSNPGTVTDTQYF | TGTGCCAGCAGTAACCCCGGGACAGTAACAGATACGCAGTATTTT
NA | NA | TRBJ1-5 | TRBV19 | CASTGVGDQPQHF | TGTGCCTCGACCGGGGTGGGAGATCAGCCCCAGCATTTT
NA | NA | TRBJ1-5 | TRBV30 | CAWSVADQQPQHF | TGTGCCTGGAGTGTAGCGGATCAACAGCCCCAGCATTTT
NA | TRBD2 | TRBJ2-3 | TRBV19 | CATRPGLAGSLQGTQYF | TGTGCCACCAGACCGGGACTAGCGGGAAGCCTCCAGGGGACGCAGTATTTT
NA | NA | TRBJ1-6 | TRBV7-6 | CASSPLGESYNSPLHF | TGTGCCAGCAGCCCACTTGGGGAGTCCTATAATTCACCCCTCCACTTT
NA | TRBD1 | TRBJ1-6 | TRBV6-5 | CASSWAGQGVSPLHF | TGTGCCAGCAGTTGGGCGGGACAGGGGGTATCACCCCTCCACTTT
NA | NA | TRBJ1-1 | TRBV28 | CASSFYRANTEAFF | TGTGCCAGCAGTTTCTACAGGGCAAACACTGAAGCTTTCTTT
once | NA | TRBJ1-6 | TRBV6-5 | CASTFGGDNSPLHF | TGTGCCAGCACATTCGGCGGGGATAATTCACCCCTCCACTTT
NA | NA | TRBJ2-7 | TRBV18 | CASSPGGGGRSEQYF | TGTGCCAGCTCACCAGGGGGAGGGGGACGTAGCGAGCAGTACTTC
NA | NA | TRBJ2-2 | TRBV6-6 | CASNLDRNLNTGELFF | TGTGCCAGCAATCTAGACAGAAATTTGAACACCGGGGAGCTGTTTTTT
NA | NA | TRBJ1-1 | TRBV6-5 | CASRHGGGRNTEAFF | TGTGCCAGCAGGCACGGGGGTGGAAGGAACACTGAAGCTTTCTTT
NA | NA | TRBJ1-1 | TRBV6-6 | CASTQQLGTEAFF | TGTGCCAGCACTCAACAGCTGGGCACTGAAGCTTTCTTT
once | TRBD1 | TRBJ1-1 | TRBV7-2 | CASSLDNRGTEAFF | TGTGCCAGCAGCTTAGACAACAGGGGCACTGAAGCTTTCTTT
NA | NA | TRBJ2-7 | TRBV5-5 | CASSQGNYYSEQYF | TGTGCCAGCAGCCAAGGAAACTACTACTCCGAGCAGTACTTC
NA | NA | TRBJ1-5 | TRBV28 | CASNGEVDQPQHF | TGTGCCAGCAATGGGGAGGTAGATCAGCCCCAGCATTTT
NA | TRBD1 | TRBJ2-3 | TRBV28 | CATFPDRVAADTQYF | TGTGCCACCTTTCCTGACAGGGTGGCAGCAGATACGCAGTATTTT
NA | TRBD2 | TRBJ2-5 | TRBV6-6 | CASRGGQETQYF | TGTGCCAGCCGGGGGGGGCAAGAGACCCAGTACTTC
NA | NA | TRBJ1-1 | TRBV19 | CASSRNRVTEAFF | TGTGCCAGTAGTAGAAACAGGGTCACTGAAGCTTTCTTT
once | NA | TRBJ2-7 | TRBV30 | CAWSPGTHGSEQYF | TGTGCCTGGAGTCCCGGGACTCACGGTTCCGAGCAGTACTTC
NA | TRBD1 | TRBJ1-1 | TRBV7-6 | CASTDRGAYTEAFF | TGTGCCAGCACCGACAGGGGGGCATACACTGAAGCTTTCTTT
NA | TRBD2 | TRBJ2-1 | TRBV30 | CAWSVSATSGAYNEQFF | TGTGCCTGGAGTGTATCGGCGACTAGCGGGGCCTACAATGAGCAGTTCTTC
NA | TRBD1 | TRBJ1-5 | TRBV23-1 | CASSRTGQGNSGNQPQHF | TGCGCCAGCAGCCGGACGGGACAGGGTAATTCGGGCAATCAGCCCCAGCATTTT
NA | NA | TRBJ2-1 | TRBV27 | CASSLIRGSERWSEQFF | TGTGCCAGCAGTTTAATACGTGGTAGCGAGAGGTGGAGTGAGCAGTTCTTC
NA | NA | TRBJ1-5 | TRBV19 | CASSMGGIQPQHF | TGTGCCAGTAGTATGGGAGGGATACAGCCCCAGCATTTT
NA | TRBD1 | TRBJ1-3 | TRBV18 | CASSQTGGAGNTIYF | TGTGCCAGCTCTCAAACAGGGGGAGCTGGAAACACCATATATTTT
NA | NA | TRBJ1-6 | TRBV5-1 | CASAGADNSPLHF | TGCGCCAGCGCAGGCGCTGATAATTCACCCCTCCACTTT
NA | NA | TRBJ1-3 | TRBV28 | CASTPRGYWRTIYF | TGTGCCAGCACCCCCAGGGGATACTGGAGAACCATATATTTT
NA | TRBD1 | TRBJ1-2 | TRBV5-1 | CASRPYRDRDGYTF | TGCGCCAGCAGACCCTACCGGGACAGGGATGGCTACACCTTC
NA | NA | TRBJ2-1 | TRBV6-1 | CASSGVEWGDNEQFF | TGTGCCAGCAGTGGAGTAGAGTGGGGGGACAATGAGCAGTTCTTC
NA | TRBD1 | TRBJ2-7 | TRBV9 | CASSVRDRVYEQYF | TGTGCCAGCAGCGTAAGGGACAGGGTCTACGAGCAGTACTTC
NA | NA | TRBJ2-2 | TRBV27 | CASSTTRDLDTGELFF | TGTGCCAGCAGTACAACCCGGGACTTGGACACCGGGGAGCTGTTTTTT
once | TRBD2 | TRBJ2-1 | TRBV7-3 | CASSISGGPHNEQFF | TGTGCCAGCAGCATTAGCGGGGGGCCCCACAATGAGCAGTTCTTC
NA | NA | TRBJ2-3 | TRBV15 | CATSRPQRRLGTDTQYF | TGTGCCACCAGCAGGCCGCAACGGCGGCTTGGCACAGATACGCAGTATTTT
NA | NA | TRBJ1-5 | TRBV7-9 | CASSFWGGKEKQPQHF | TGTGCCAGCAGCTTTTGGGGAGGGAAAGAGAAGCAGCCCCAGCATTTT
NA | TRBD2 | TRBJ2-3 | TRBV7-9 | CASSLGRMGLAAGDTQYF | TGTGCCAGCAGCTTAGGCCGTATGGGGCTAGCAGCGGGGGATACGCAGTATTTT
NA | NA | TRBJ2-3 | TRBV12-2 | CASRLRLAGDTDTQYF | TGTGCAAGTCGCTTAAGACTAGCGGGAGACACAGATACGCAGTATTTT
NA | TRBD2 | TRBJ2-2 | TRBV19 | CASPRASGSDTGELFF | TGTGCCAGTCCGCGGGCTAGCGGGAGCGACACCGGGGAGCTGTTTTTT
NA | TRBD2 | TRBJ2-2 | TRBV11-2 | CASSFSGAMNTGELFF | TGTGCCAGCAGCTTTAGCGGGGCCATGAACACCGGGGAGCTGTTTTTT
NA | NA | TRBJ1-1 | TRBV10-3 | CAISDQTIRGTEAFF | TGTGCCATCAGTGATCAGACAATCCGGGGCACTGAAGCTTTCTTT